Below are 29 T cell receptor beta chains sequenced from a single sample in a study of CD8 T cell repertoires and HIV-1 epitope variants. Their recognized antigens are unknown. Only in-frame clones appear in the TCRdb table, and some are missing; sequencing was by immunoSEQ multiplex PCR. Of just under 3,500 clones detected, about three fifths appear once; the ten largest clones hold around two fifths. Material: cultured CD8+ T cells derived from PBMCs. The receptors derive from a male donor with HIV.

The V and J genes are TRBV7-6 and TRBJ1-6, with D maybe TRBD1 (5 bases). Looked up from germline, CDR1 is SGHVS and CDR2 is FNYEAQ. This CDR3 region has 15 residues. Trimming cost V 4 bases and J 7 bases, with 14 bases left between them. CDR3 DNA: TGTGCCAGCAGCTACGCCCTGGGGGTAAATTCACCCCTCCACTTT. Protein: CASSYALGVNSPLHF. Supplemented by reference TRBV7-6 and TRBJ1-6, the full variable domain reads GAGVSQSPRYKVTKRGQDVALRCDPISGHVSLYWYRQALGQGPEFLTYFNYEAQQDKSGLPNDRFSAERPEGSISTLTIQRTEQRDSAMYRCASSYALGVNSPLHFGNGTRLTVT.

The table lists this clone with a few counts. The chain has TRBV29-1 and TRBJ1-3; D not certain. Germline V lookup: CDR1 SQVTM, CDR2 ANQGSEA. Trimming removed 8 bases at V and 4 bases at J, with 15 bases between. CDR3 length: 13 residues. The CDR3, as DNA: TGCAGCACCGCCGCGGGAGGCGGAAACACCATATATTTT. It specifies CSTAAGGGNTIYF.

The V gene is TRBV6-4, the J gene TRBJ2-3; 8 bases are shared with TRBD2. Germline lookup yields CDR1 MRHNA and CDR2 SNTAGT. The CDR3 extends over 15 amino acids. The junction had 0 bases not matched to a gene; V was cut back by 0 bases and J by 1 base. In DNA, the CDR3 is TGTGCCAGCAGTGACTCGCGGGGGGGCACAGATACGCAGTATTTT. It specifies CASSDSRGGTDTQYF.

V gene TRBV28 combines with J gene TRBJ2-2; 7 bases align to TRBD2. V gave up 1 base and J gave up 4 bases; unmatched junction bases: 0. There are 14 residues in the CDR3. The germline CDR1 and CDR2 sequences are MDHEN and SYDVKM. CDR3 in DNA: TGTGCCAGCAGTTTATCGGGGGGCACCGGGGAGCTGTTTTTT. Its translation is CASSLSGGTGELFF.

In this sample, this clone turned up once. The V and J genes are TRBV6-5 and TRBJ1-2; possibly TRBD1 for D (6 bases). The length of the CDR3 is 14 residues. Per the germline V gene, CDR1 is MNHEY and CDR2 is SVGAGI. Trimming stripped 6 bases from V and 6 bases from J, with 17 bases between. DNA for the CDR3: TGTGCCAGCAGCCCAGTTGGGGGGGGGCATGGCTACACCTTC. Encoded protein: CASSPVGGGHGYTF.

The genes are TRBV14 and TRBJ2-7, with D unresolved. The CDR3 covers 15 residues. The germline gives CDR1 SGHDN, CDR2 FVKESK. The V end was cut by 0 bases, the J end by 2 bases, with 11 bases between. As DNA, the CDR3 is TGTGCCAGCAGCCAAGATCTACGGCAAACCTACGAGCAGTACTTC. Its protein product is CASSQDLRQTYEQYF. The variable domain in full, completed from reference TRBV14 and TRBJ2-7, reads EAGVTQFPSHSVIEKGQTVTLRCDPISGHDNLYWYRRVMGKEIKFLLHFVKESKQDESGMPNNRFLAERTGGTYSTLKVQPAELEDSGVYFCASSQDLRQTYEQYFGPGTRLTVT.

The chain has TRBV27 and TRBJ2-7, with D hard to call. Deletions cut 6 bases from V and 0 bases from J, with 9 bases between. Germline V gene lookup returns CDR1 MNHEY and CDR2 SMNVEV (reference sequence). CDR3 length equals 13 residues. The CDR3, as DNA: TGTGCCAGCAGGAACTGGGACTCCTACGAGCAGTACTTC. This sequence encodes CASRNWDSYEQYF.

Only a few counts were recorded for this clone. The chain is built from TRBV10-1 and TRBJ2-3, with a tentative D call TRBD2 (7 bases). The CDR3 contains 15 residues. Germline CDR1 WNHNN, CDR2 SYGVQD (reference sequence). With 0 bases removed from V and 5 bases from J, the gap between germline ends came to 12 bases. CDR3 protein: CASSESGGPGDTQYF. The CDR3 nucleotides read TGCGCCAGCAGTGAGTCGGGGGGGCCGGGAGATACGCAGTATTTT.

The chain recombines TRBV5-8 with TRBJ2-2; no clear D. The V end was cut by 0 bases, the J end by 0 bases, with 9 bases between. Germline assignment: CDR1 SGHTS and CDR2 YDEGEE. This CDR3 is 16 amino acids long. The CDR3 spells CASSLDRRSNTGELFF. CDR3 bases: TGTGCCAGCAGCTTGGATCGCAGGTCGAACACCGGGGAGCTGTTTTTT.

This clone was observed a few times. The genes are TRBV19 and TRBJ2-5, with 7 positions matching TRBD1. Per germline, CDR1 LNHDA and CDR2 SQIVND (reference sequence). This CDR3 contains 13 residues. Trimming cost V 6 bases and J 0 bases; bases outside gene matches: 1. The CDR3 reads CASSGQDQETQYF. Written as DNA, the CDR3 is TGTGCCAGTAGCGGACAGGACCAAGAGACCCAGTACTTC.

The V call is TRBV9, the J call TRBJ2-5; tentatively, D is TRBD1 or TRBD2 (6 bases each). Germline loops: CDR1 SGDLS, CDR2 YYNGEE. V was cut by 4 bases and J by 4 bases, with 20 bases left in between. This CDR3 is built from 16 residues. DNA of the CDR3: TGTGCCAGCAGCCCGGACCCCAGGGGAGCGGGAGAGACCCAGTACTTC. It is translated as CASSPDPRGAGETQYF.

This clone was seen more than once but under ten times. The chain carries TRBV4-3 and TRBJ1-6, with D perhaps TRBD1 (6 bases). The germline V gene has CDR1 LGHNA and CDR2 YSLEER. The CDR3 contains 18 residues. The V and J ends lost 0 bases and 9 bases respectively, with 21 bases between them. The CDR3 DNA reads TGCGCCAGCAGCCAAGATCTGGATCCGGCATCGGGGGCTTCACCCCTCCACTTT. Encoded protein: CASSQDLDPASGASPLHF.

This clone was observed a few times. The chain couples TRBV21-1 to TRBJ1-1. TRBV21-1 counts as a pseudogene. CDR3 length equals 11 residues. CDR3 sequence: CASSERTEAFF. CDR3 nucleotides: TGTGCCAGCAGCGAAAGGACTGAAGCTTTCTTT.

The chain carries TRBV6-1 and TRBJ2-5; TRBD2 agrees at 12 bases. The CDR3 runs to 16 residues. Germline lookup yields CDR1 MNHNS and CDR2 SASEGT. V shed 4 bases, J shed 2 bases, and the junction held 5 bases outside the gene matches. CDR3 in amino acids: CASSGLAGDLQETQYF. The CDR3 nucleotides read TGTGCCAGCAGTGGACTAGCGGGGGACCTACAAGAGACCCAGTACTTC.

The chain uses TRBV13 and TRBJ1-2; 7 nucleotides align to TRBD1. Germline lookup yields CDR1 PRHDT and CDR2 FYEKMQ (reference sequence). Trimming at V came to 1 base and at J to 4 bases, leaving 3 bases not matched to a gene. This CDR3 comprises 14 residues. CDR3 in DNA: TGTGCCAGCAGCTTAGCAGGGGGGGTCTATGGCTACACCTTC. This codes for CASSLAGGVYGYTF.

The CDR3 coding sequence is TGTGCCAGCAGTTACCAGTTCAACACTGAAGCTTTCTTT. This gives the protein CASSYQFNTEAFF. The V call is TRBV6-5, the J call TRBJ1-1; D uncertain. From germline, CDR1 is MNHEY and CDR2 SVGAGI. With 2 bases removed from V and 2 bases from J, the gap between germline ends came to 6 bases. This CDR3 region has 13 residues.

The J gene is TRBJ2-5, the V gene TRBV9; D gene unclear. The V end was cut by 4 bases, the J end by 2 bases, with 9 bases between. CDR3 length equals 13 residues. In germline, CDR1 is SGDLS, CDR2 YYNGEE. The CDR3 loop is CASSKETQETQYF. The CDR3 nucleotides are TGTGCCAGCAGCAAGGAAACTCAAGAGACCCAGTACTTC.

In DNA form, the CDR3 reads TGTGCCAGCAGCTTTGGGGGTAACTACGAGCAGTACTTC. This sequence encodes CASSFGGNYEQYF. The rearrangement uses TRBV11-2 and TRBJ2-7; D tentatively fits TRBD1 or TRBD2 (5 bases each). Germline values: CDR1 SGHAT, CDR2 FQNNGV. V was shortened by 3 bases and J by 3 bases, with 9 bases between the two germline ends. The CDR3 spans 13 residues.

This clone appeared a single time. The chain couples TRBV5-1 to TRBJ2-3; perhaps TRBD1 as D (5 bases). The germline V gene has CDR1 SGHRS and CDR2 YFSETQ. V gave up 2 bases and J gave up 0 bases, with 10 bases separating them. The CDR3 is made up of 15 amino acids. CDR3 in amino acids: CASSLGHPSTDTQYF. The DNA for the CDR3 is TGCGCCAGCAGCTTAGGACATCCTAGCACAGATACGCAGTATTTT.

V and J are TRBV27 and TRBJ2-1; 9 bases are shared with TRBD2. The V and J ends lost 5 bases and 4 bases, in that order; junction bases with no gene match: 12. Germline V gene lookup returns CDR1 MNHEY and CDR2 SMNVEV (reference sequence). This CDR3 spans 17 amino acids. The chain's CDR3 is CASSPGIAGVSYNEQFF. The CDR3 region has the DNA TGTGCCAGCAGTCCCGGAATAGCGGGAGTTAGTTACAATGAGCAGTTCTTC.

The chain is built from TRBV10-1 and TRBJ1-1; no reliable D call. The CDR3 is 13 residues long. The V gene's germline CDR1 is WNHNN and CDR2 SYGVQD (reference sequence). The V and J ends lost 2 bases and 6 bases respectively, with 10 bases between them. CDR3 protein: CASSELRYSEAFF. CDR3 in DNA: TGCGCCAGCAGTGAGCTGAGGTATTCTGAAGCTTTCTTT.

The chain is built from TRBV15 and TRBJ2-1; 8 bases agree with TRBD1. Per the germline V gene, CDR1 is LNHNV and CDR2 is YYDKDF (reference sequence). V shed 4 bases, J shed 5 bases, and the junction held 10 bases outside the gene matches. The length of the CDR3 is 16 residues. The CDR3 DNA is TGTGCCACCAGCATTACGACAGGGGTTGTGGACAATGAGCAGTTCTTC. Its translation: CATSITTGVVDNEQFF.

V and J are TRBV5-6 and TRBJ2-7; D is ambiguous. The CDR3 length is 14 residues. CDR1 and CDR2 from the germline V gene are SGHDT and YYEEEE. Trimming cost V 4 bases and J 4 bases, with 15 bases left between them. In nucleotides, the CDR3 is TGTGCCAGCAGCCCCCTTTTATTACCGTACGAGCAGTACTTC. This translates into CASSPLLLPYEQYF.

The sample holds one count of this clone. The V gene is TRBV19, the J gene TRBJ1-2; D may be TRBD1 (5 bases). Trimming stripped 3 bases from V and 4 bases from J, with 12 bases between. Germline V gene sequence: CDR1 LNHDA, CDR2 SQIVND (reference sequence). The CDR3 is 14 amino acids. This CDR3 reads CASSMAGSIYGYTF. Written as DNA, the CDR3 is TGTGCCAGTAGTATGGCAGGGTCTATCTATGGCTACACCTTC.

This rearrangement joins TRBV28 to TRBJ1-3; D call uncertain. CDR3 size: 15 residues. Trimming removed 8 bases at V and 0 bases at J, with 14 bases between. Germline V gene sequence: CDR1 MDHEN, CDR2 SYDVKM. The CDR3 loop reads CASSWRVISGNTIYF. The CDR3 coding sequence is TGTGCCAGCTCGTGGAGGGTGATCTCTGGAAACACCATATATTTT.

This chain links TRBV5-1 with TRBJ2-5; TRBD1 agrees at 7 bases. CDR3 length equals 16 residues. Germline CDR1 and CDR2: SGHRS and YFSETQ. J gave up 4 bases and V 7 bases, and 16 bases lay outside the gene matches. The CDR3 nucleotides read TGCGCCAGCGCCCCTCTGTACCAAGGGGGCCGAGAGACCCAGTACTTC. Encoded protein: CASAPLYQGGRETQYF.

The chain employs TRBV28 and TRBJ2-7; D ambiguous. There are 11 residues in the CDR3. Looked up from germline, CDR1 is MDHEN and CDR2 is SYDVKM. V lost 5 bases to trimming and J lost 4 bases, with 6 bases between them. The CDR3 loop reads CASSHLYEQYF. CDR3 coding DNA: TGTGCCAGCAGTCACTTGTACGAGCAGTACTTC.

The chain employs TRBV28 and TRBJ2-7; D is possibly TRBD1 or TRBD2 (6 bases each). The CDR3 consists of 14 residues. CDR1 is MDHEN, CDR2 SYDVKM, per germline. The germline V and J ends were trimmed by 6 bases and 5 bases, with 17 bases remaining between them. The CDR3 DNA is TGTGCCAGCAGACCCGAGGGGGGTCGGCACGAGCAGTACTTC. Encoded protein: CASRPEGGRHEQYF.

The chain carries TRBV5-5 and TRBJ2-7; D ambiguous. The CDR3 length is 13 residues. Germline assignment: CDR1 SGHKS and CDR2 YYEKEE (reference sequence). Deletions cut 4 bases from V and 0 bases from J, with 8 bases between. The CDR3 region has the DNA TGTGCCAGCAGCCTGATAAGCTCCTACGAGCAGTACTTC. Encoded protein: CASSLISSYEQYF. The complete variable domain, with remaining parts taken from reference TRBV5-5 and TRBJ2-7, reads DAGVTQSPTHLIKTRGQQVTLRCSPISGHKSVSWYQQVLGQGPQFIFQYYEKEERGRGNFPDRFSARQFPNYSSELNVNALLLGDSALYLCASSLISSYEQYFGPGTRLTVT.